One sample yielded the 22 T cell receptor beta chains listed below, sequenced in a study of T-cell memory formation after mild COVID-19. TCRdb itself ran the 5' RACE reads through MiXCR, one entry per CDR3 protein. The repertoire includes roughly 400,000 distinct CDR3 sequences, under 20% of them detected once, and around a fifth sits in the top ten. The sequenced material came from PBMCs or a T cell subset sorted from them (not recorded which). The receptor source for this set is a man younger than 35 who had mild COVID-19 (a few samples of this study predate the infection). Cell type and time point are not known.

This clonotype was detected only a few times. The chain has TRBV2 and TRBJ1-3; D unresolved. The CDR3 has 12 amino acids. Trimming took off 3 bases at V and 4 bases at J, with 4 bases between the two ends. CDR1 and CDR2 (germline): SNHLY, FYNNEI. CDR3 in amino acids: CASSDAGNTIYF. The CDR3 region has the DNA TGTGCCAGCAGTGACGCAGGAAACACCATATATTTT. Full variable domain (remainder filled in from reference TRBV2 and TRBJ1-3): EPEVTQTPSHQVTQMGQEVILRCVPISNHLYFYWYRQILGQKVEFLVSFYNNEISEKSEIFDDQFSVERPDGSNFTLKIRSTKLEDSAMYFCASSDAGNTIYFGEGSWLTVV.

This clonotype has a handful of counts. This chain links TRBV12-3 or TRBV12-4 with TRBJ2-5; 9 bases fit TRBD1. V gave up 5 bases and J gave up 4 bases; unmatched junction bases: 11. This CDR3 has 16 amino acids. DNA of the CDR3: TGTGCCAGCAGTCCTTGGGACAGGGCGATGGGAGAGACCCAGTACTTC. It specifies CASSPWDRAMGETQYF.

The chain has TRBV4-3 and TRBJ2-1; either TRBD1 or TRBD2 may supply D (5 bases each). This CDR3 region has 14 residues. Germline V CDR1 and CDR2: LGHNA, YSLEER. The V gene lost 1 base and the J gene lost 10 bases, with 14 bases spanning the gap. CDR3: CASSQVSTGTEQFF. The CDR3 region has the DNA TGCGCCAGCAGCCAAGTCTCCACTGGGACCGAGCAGTTCTTC.

The gene calls are TRBV4-3 and TRBJ2-1; D call uncertain. This CDR3 has 15 residues. V lost 2 bases and J lost 8, with 16 bases in between. Germline V CDR1 and CDR2: LGHNA, YSLEER. The CDR3 protein is CASSQLRSQGDEQFF. The DNA of the CDR3 is TGCGCCAGCAGCCAACTAAGGTCGCAAGGCGATGAGCAGTTCTTC.

V is TRBV11-2 and J is TRBJ1-1; TRBD1 is a possible D gene (5 bases). V was clipped by 0 bases and J by 5 bases, with 13 bases between them. CDR1 is SGHAT and CDR2 is FQNNGV in the germline V gene. This CDR3 region has 15 residues. The CDR3 reads CASSLEGAGETEAFF. The CDR3 DNA reads as TGTGCCAGCAGCTTAGAAGGGGCCGGAGAAACTGAAGCTTTCTTT. The full variable domain, its missing parts supplied by reference TRBV11-2 and TRBJ1-1, is EAGVAQSPRYKIIEKRQSVAFWCNPISGHATLYWYQQILGQGPKLLIQFQNNGVVDDSQLPKDRFSAERLKGVDSTLKIQPAKLEDSAVYLCASSLEGAGETEAFFGQGTRLTVV.

This clonotype was counted ten times or more. This chain links TRBV7-2 with TRBJ1-4, with no clear D. V was pared by 3 bases and J by 2 bases, with 7 bases between. CDR3 size: 14 residues. Germline lookup yields CDR1 SGHTA and CDR2 FQGNSA. Here the CDR3 reads CASSFTATNEKLFF. The CDR3 nucleotides read TGTGCCAGCAGCTTTACGGCGACTAATGAAAAACTGTTTTTT.

This sequence joins TRBV20-1 and TRBJ2-2; D gene unclear. With 0 bases removed from V and 5 bases from J, the gap between germline ends came to 10 bases. CDR1 DFQATT and CDR2 SNEGSKA come from the germline V gene (reference sequence). The CDR3 runs to 14 residues. The CDR3 coding sequence is TGCAGTGCTAGAGATCCAGCAGAAACCGGGGAGCTGTTTTTT. It encodes CSARDPAETGELFF.

J is TRBJ1-5 and V is TRBV27; TRBD1 is a possible D gene (6 bases). Deletions cut 1 base from V and 0 bases from J, with 13 bases between. CDR1 MNHEY and CDR2 SMNVEV come from the germline V gene (reference sequence). CDR3 length: 17 amino acids. CDR3 coding DNA: TGTGCCAGCAGTTTATGGACCCCAGGGGATAGCAATCAGCCCCAGCATTTT. The encoded protein is CASSLWTPGDSNQPQHF.

The CDR3 here is CASSWAFRDDTGELFF. The CDR3, as DNA: TGTGCCAGCAGCTGGGCCTTCAGGGACGACACCGGGGAGCTGTTTTTT. The chain is built from TRBV5-6 and TRBJ2-2, with D perhaps assigned TRBD1 or TRBD2 (5 bases each). V was shortened by 3 bases and J by 3 bases, with 15 bases between the two germline ends. CDR3 length: 16 amino acids. Per germline, CDR1 SGHDT and CDR2 YYEEEE.

A few counts support this clonotype. Without the conserved terminal phenylalanine or tryptophan, this CDR3 likely stems from a read error. The DNA is left out, because the CDR3 cannot be placed on it with certainty; the CDR3 is given as TCRdb lists it. V is TRBV9 and J is TRBJ2-4; the D call in the table, TRBD2, was not verified against the DNA. Counting both end residues, the CDR3 totals 10 amino acids. CDR1 and CDR2 from the germline V gene are SGDLS and YYNGEE. The CDR3 is CASSVLAVGR.

The J gene is TRBJ1-2, the V gene TRBV2, with 9 bases fitting TRBD1. Losses at the gene ends were 8 bases for V and 5 bases for J; bases not matched to a gene: 9. Germline V gives CDR1 SNHLY, CDR2 FYNNEI. The CDR3 has 14 amino acids. CDR3 protein: CASRTGEVLYGYTF. The CDR3 region has the DNA TGTGCCAGCCGGACAGGGGAGGTTCTGTATGGCTACACCTTC.

This clonotype was seen only a few times. The CDR3 region is CASSQDRGLGPQHF. The CDR3 coding sequence is TGCGCCAGCAGCCAAGATCGGGGCTTGGGGCCCCAGCATTTT. J is TRBJ1-5 and V is TRBV4-3; D may be TRBD1 (5 bases). V lost 0 bases, J lost 9 bases, and 12 bases lay in between. The length of the CDR3 is 14 residues. Germline lookup yields CDR1 LGHNA and CDR2 YSLEER.

This chain uses TRBV5-4 with TRBJ2-3; D uncertain. The ends were cut back, 3 bases at V and 6 bases at J, with 11 bases in the middle. CDR3 length: 13 residues. In germline, CDR1 is SGHNT, CDR2 YYREEE (reference sequence). CDR3 coding DNA: TGTGCCAGCAGCTCGCCCCTAGAGGATACGCAGTATTTT. Amino acid sequence: CASSSPLEDTQYF.

This clonotype was observed a few times. The CDR3 region is CASRFRDRYYEQYF. The CDR3 nucleotides are TGTGCCAGCAGGTTCCGGGACAGATACTACGAGCAGTACTTC. The chain links TRBV6-5 to TRBJ2-7; 7 nucleotides match TRBD1. The germline CDR1 and CDR2 sequences are MNHEY and SVGAGI. The CDR3 is 14 amino acids. J gave up 3 bases and V 6 bases, and 8 bases lay outside the gene matches.

This clonotype was seen only a few times. The gene calls are TRBV14 and TRBJ2-1, with 8 bases that match TRBD2. This CDR3 spans 17 amino acids. V gave up 3 bases and J gave up 1 base; unmatched junction bases: 8. Per the germline V gene, CDR1 is SGHDN and CDR2 is FVKESK. This chain's CDR3 is CASSHVRAGVSYNEQFF. The CDR3 DNA sequence: TGTGCCAGCAGCCATGTCCGAGCGGGGGTTTCCTACAATGAGCAGTTCTTC.

V and J are TRBV20-1 and TRBJ2-2; 10 nucleotides agree with TRBD1. The CDR3 loop spans 16 amino acids. Germline trimming cut 0 bases from V and 3 bases from J; bases unmatched to any gene: 4. Germline lookup yields CDR1 DFQATT and CDR2 SNEGSKA (reference sequence). The CDR3 sequence: CSARDLDRGDTGELFF. CDR3 coding DNA: TGCAGTGCTAGAGATCTGGACAGGGGGGACACCGGGGAGCTGTTTTTT.

The rearrangement uses TRBV29-1 and TRBJ1-1, with D perhaps TRBD1 (6 bases). Trimming took off 0 bases at V and 6 bases at J, with 17 bases between the two ends. The germline V gene has CDR1 SQVTM and CDR2 ANQGSEA. The CDR3 runs to 15 residues. The CDR3 loop reads CSVEDSLVDRPEAFF. DNA for the CDR3: TGCAGCGTTGAAGATTCGCTGGTCGACAGGCCTGAAGCTTTCTTT.

The chain has TRBV18 and TRBJ2-4; 7 bases are a match to TRBD1. The CDR3 has 16 residues. The germline V gene encodes CDR1 KGHSH and CDR2 LQKENI. After removal of 6 bases from V and 2 bases from J, the junction contained 10 bases not matched to a gene. In DNA, the CDR3 is TGTGCCAGCTCCCGGCTAGGGGGCGAAACCAAAAACATTCAGTACTTC. Translated, it gives CASSRLGGETKNIQYF.

There are a few counts of this clonotype. This rearrangement joins TRBV20-1 to TRBJ1-1; 7 positions match TRBD1. The CDR3 contains 14 residues. Germline V gene data show CDR1 as DFQATT and CDR2 as SNEGSKA (reference sequence). The trim removed 3 bases at V and 8 bases at J, leaving 12 bases unmatched. This CDR3 is CSARRTNPQGEAFF. As DNA, the CDR3 is TGCAGTGCTAGGAGGACTAACCCACAGGGGGAAGCTTTCTTT.

The CDR3 protein is CASSQRTFTGELFF. The CDR3 nucleotides are TGTGCCAGCAGCCAAAGGACCTTCACCGGGGAGCTGTTTTTT. This chain links TRBV3-1 with TRBJ2-2; D is ambiguous. The CDR3 has 14 amino acids. CDR1 and CDR2 (germline): LGHDT, YNNKEL (reference sequence). Deletions cut 2 bases from V and 4 bases from J, with 8 bases between.

This clonotype has just a few counts. The chain carries TRBV7-8 and TRBJ2-3; TRBD2 might be the D (5 bases). The germline gives CDR1 SGHVS, CDR2 FQNEAQ. There are 19 residues in the CDR3. The ends were cut back, 5 bases at V and 9 bases at J, with 33 bases in the middle. Written as DNA, the CDR3 is TGTGCCAGCAGCCCGGCCTCCTATTCCGCAGGACCCGGGATGGAGACGCAGTATTTT. This gives the protein CASSPASYSAGPGMETQYF.

This chain uses TRBV28 with TRBJ1-2, with D unclear. There are 13 residues in the CDR3. The germline CDR1 and CDR2 sequences are MDHEN and SYDVKM. Trimming pared 8 bases from V and 8 bases from J, leaving 18 bases between. The CDR3 nucleotides are TGTGCCAGCGGGGAAGGGTTAACCCCAGGCTACACCTTC. Translation: CASGEGLTPGYTF.